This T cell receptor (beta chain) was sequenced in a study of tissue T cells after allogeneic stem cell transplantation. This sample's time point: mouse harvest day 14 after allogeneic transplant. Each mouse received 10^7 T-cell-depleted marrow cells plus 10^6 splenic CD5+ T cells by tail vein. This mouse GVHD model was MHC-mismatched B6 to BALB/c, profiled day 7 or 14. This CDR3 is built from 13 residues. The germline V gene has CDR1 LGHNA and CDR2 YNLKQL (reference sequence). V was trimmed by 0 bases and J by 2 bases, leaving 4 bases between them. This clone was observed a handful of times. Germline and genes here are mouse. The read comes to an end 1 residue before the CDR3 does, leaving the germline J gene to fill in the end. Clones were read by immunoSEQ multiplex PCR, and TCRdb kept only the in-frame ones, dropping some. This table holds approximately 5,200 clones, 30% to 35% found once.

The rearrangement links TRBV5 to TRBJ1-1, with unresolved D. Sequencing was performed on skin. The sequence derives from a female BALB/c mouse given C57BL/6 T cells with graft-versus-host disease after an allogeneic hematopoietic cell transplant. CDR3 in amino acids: CASSQEGNTEVFF. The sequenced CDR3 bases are TGTGCCAGCAGCCAAGAGGGTAACACAGAAGTCTTC.